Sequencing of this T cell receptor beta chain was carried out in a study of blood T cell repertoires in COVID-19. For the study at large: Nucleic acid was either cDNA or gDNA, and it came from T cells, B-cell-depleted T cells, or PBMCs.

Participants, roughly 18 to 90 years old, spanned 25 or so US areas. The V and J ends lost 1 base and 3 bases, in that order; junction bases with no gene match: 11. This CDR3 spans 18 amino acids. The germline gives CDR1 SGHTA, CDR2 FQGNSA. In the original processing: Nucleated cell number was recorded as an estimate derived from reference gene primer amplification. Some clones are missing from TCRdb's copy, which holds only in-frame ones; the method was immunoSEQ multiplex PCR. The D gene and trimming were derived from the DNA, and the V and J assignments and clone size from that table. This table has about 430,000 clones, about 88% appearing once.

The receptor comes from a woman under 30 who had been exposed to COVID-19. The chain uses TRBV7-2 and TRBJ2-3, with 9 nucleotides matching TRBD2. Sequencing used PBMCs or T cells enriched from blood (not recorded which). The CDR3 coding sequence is TGTGCCAGCAGCTTAGGGGAGGTCGTGGCGGGGGGGACAGATACGCAGTATTTT. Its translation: CASSLGEVVAGGTDTQYF.